The 32 T cell receptor beta chains below were found in one sample sequenced in a study of OX40 agonist ivuxolimab in advanced cancers. Libraries were prepared by immunoSEQ multiplex PCR; TCRdb keeps only in-frame clonotypes and omits some of them. The profile shows 20,000 or so clones, about 70% of them singletons. The sample was CD4+ or CD8+ T cells sorted from blood, taken in a trial of the OX40 agonist ivuxolimab. Receptors originate from an adult with an advanced solid tumor such as melanoma, head and neck, liver or kidney cancer.

This clone occurred a few times. The chain carries TRBV21-1 and TRBJ2-5; the DNA was not used to check the table's D call, TRBD2. TRBV21-1 is tagged as a pseudogene. This CDR3 spans 13 amino acids. CDR3 DNA: TGTGCCATCCATCCGGCGGGGAGAGAGACCCAGTACTTC. This codes for CAIHPAGRETQYF.

The DNA for the CDR3 is TGTGCCAGCAGCCTAGATCACCCAGGGGTTTACACTGAAGCTTTCTTT. Its protein product is CASSLDHPGVYTEAFF. The chain combines TRBV5-6 with TRBJ1-1, with a weak D call TRBD1 (6 bases). The germline CDR1 and CDR2 sequences are SGHDT and YYEEEE. The CDR3 runs to 16 residues. Trimming took off 4 bases at V and 3 bases at J, with 19 bases between the two ends.

This clone appeared once. The gene calls are TRBV6-5 and TRBJ1-2; 7 positions match TRBD1. Trimming took 6 bases from V and 8 from J; bases not matched to a gene: 12. The CDR3 consists of 14 residues. CDR1 is MNHEY and CDR2 is SVGAGI in the germline V gene. The CDR3 nucleotides are TGTGCCAGCAGACCCCCAGAGGGGGCTGAAGGCTACACCTTC. This codes for CASRPPEGAEGYTF.

This clone was detected once. The J gene is TRBJ2-1, the V gene TRBV5-8, with TRBD1 as a possible D gene (5 bases). V gave up 2 bases and J gave up 5 bases, with 11 bases separating them. The V gene's germline CDR1 is SGHTS and CDR2 YDEGEE. This CDR3 is 14 amino acids long. The CDR3 region is CASSFSDRHNEQFF. CDR3 nucleotides: TGTGCCAGCAGCTTTTCCGACAGACACAATGAGCAGTTCTTC.

The sample holds one count of this clone. V and J are TRBV9 and TRBJ2-7; D uncertain. Trimming stripped 0 bases from V and 4 bases from J, with 14 bases between. The CDR3 is 15 amino acids. Looked up from germline, CDR1 is SGDLS and CDR2 is YYNGEE. CDR3 DNA sequence: TGTGCCAGCAGCGTAGGAAGTGGCACCCTGTACGAGCAGTACTTC. Amino acids: CASSVGSGTLYEQYF. The full variable domain, its missing parts supplied by reference TRBV9 and TRBJ2-7, is DSGVTQTPKHLITATGQRVTLRCSPRSGDLSVYWYQQSLDQGLQFLIQYYNGEERAKGNILERFSAQQFPDLHSELNLSSLELGDSALYFCASSVGSGTLYEQYFGPGTRLTVT.

The chain couples TRBV6-6 to TRBJ1-2; D possibly corresponds to TRBD1 (5 bases). The germline V gene has CDR1 MNHNY and CDR2 SVGAGI (reference sequence). Trimming took 0 bases from V and 3 from J, leaving 11 bases between them. This CDR3 has 15 amino acids. CDR3 bases: TGTGCCAGCAGTTACTCTCCAGGGCCTGACTATGGCTACACCTTC. Translation gives CASSYSPGPDYGYTF.

This clone is categorized as large. J is TRBJ2-7 and V is TRBV7-2; D is undetermined. V shed 6 bases and J shed 1 base, with 13 bases lying between them. Germline V CDR1 and CDR2: SGHTA, FQGNSA. This CDR3 has 14 residues. CDR3 coding DNA: TGTGCCAGCAGTAATAGTATAGATTCCTACGAGCAGTACTTC. As protein: CASSNSIDSYEQYF.

The V call is TRBV18, the J call TRBJ2-1, with unresolved D. The CDR3 extends over 14 amino acids. V lost 2 bases to trimming and J lost 5 bases, with 10 bases between them. CDR1 is KGHSH, CDR2 LQKENI, per germline. The CDR3 nucleotides read TGTGCCAGCTCACCATCTACTTGGGACAATGAGCAGTTCTTC. Translating gives CASSPSTWDNEQFF. The whole variable domain, remainder taken from reference TRBV18 and TRBJ2-1, is NAGVMQNPRHLVRRRGQEARLRCSPMKGHSHVYWYRQLPEEGLKFMVYLQKENIIDESGMPKERFSAEFPKEGPSILRIQQVVRGDSAAYFCASSPSTWDNEQFFGPGTRLTVL.

The rearrangement links TRBV7-9 to TRBJ1-1; no clear D. V lost 3 bases and J lost 1, with 6 bases in between. The CDR3 totals 13 residues. The germline V gene encodes CDR1 SEHNR and CDR2 FQNEAQ (reference sequence). The CDR3 DNA follows: TGTGCCAGCAGCTTCCCGGAGAACACTGAAGCTTTCTTT. The encoded protein is CASSFPENTEAFF. The full variable domain, with the rest looked up from reference TRBV7-9 and TRBJ1-1, is DTGVSQNPRHKITKRGQNVTFRCDPISEHNRLYWYRQTLGQGPEFLTYFQNEAQLEKSRLLSDRFSAERPKGSFSTLEIQRTEQGDSAMYLCASSFPENTEAFFGQGTRLTVV.

The genes are TRBV6-5 and TRBJ1-5; maybe TRBD1 (5 bases). V was pared by 2 bases and J by 0 bases, with 8 bases between. Germline CDR1 MNHEY, CDR2 SVGAGI. This CDR3 comprises 15 residues. CDR3 loop: CASSYRDYSNQPQHF. CDR3 coding DNA: TGTGCCAGCAGTTACAGGGACTATAGCAATCAGCCCCAGCATTTT.

This clone came up a few times. CDR3 amino acids: CASSEGFPRGPGELFF. The CDR3 DNA follows: TGCGCCAGCAGTGAGGGTTTTCCCAGGGGGCCCGGGGAGCTGTTTTTT. The genes are TRBV10-2 and TRBJ2-2, with 8 bases identical to TRBD1. Germline CDR1 and CDR2: WSHSY and SAAADI. The trim removed 2 bases at V and 6 bases at J, leaving 8 bases unmatched. The CDR3 covers 16 residues.

The rearrangement uses TRBV5-6 and TRBJ2-3; D assignment may be TRBD1 or TRBD2 (5 bases each). Germline-derived CDR1 and CDR2 are SGHDT and YYEEEE. With 2 bases removed from V and 2 bases from J, the gap between germline ends came to 15 bases. The length of the CDR3 is 16 residues. The CDR3 spells CASSLQATGNTDTQYF. CDR3 DNA sequence: TGTGCCAGCAGCTTACAGGCCACGGGGAACACAGATACGCAGTATTTT.

V is TRBV21-1 and J is TRBJ2-3; the table's D gene call, TRBD1, was not cross checked with the DNA. TRBV21-1 is a recognized pseudogene. This CDR3 has 16 amino acids. CDR3 loop: CASSTPLPRWGYTQYF. The DNA of the CDR3 is TGTGCCAGCAGCACCCCCCTTCCCCGTTGGGGCTATACGCAGTATTTT.

Concerning this clone itself: One end of the junction is discordant with germline, which a read error may explain. The rearrangement joins TRBV11-3 to TRBJ2-7, with 13 nucleotides matching TRBD2. The CDR3 covers 16 residues. Germline V lookup: CDR1 SGHNT, CDR2 YENEEA. DNA of the CDR3: TGTGCCAGCAGCTCTCGACTAGCGGGGGGCTCCGACGAGCAGTACTTC. Its translation is CASSSRLAGGSDEQYF.

This clone was counted a few times. The rearrangement joins TRBV11-2 to TRBJ2-3; 14 positions match TRBD2. V shed 5 bases, J shed 12 bases, and the junction held 7 bases outside the gene matches. Germline V gene sequence: CDR1 SGHAT, CDR2 FQNNGV. CDR3 length equals 14 residues. The CDR3 region has the DNA TGTGCCAGCAGCAGCACGGGACTAGCGGGAGCCCAGTATTTT. Translating gives CASSSTGLAGAQYF.

This chain links TRBV27 with TRBJ2-7; D unclear. The germline gives CDR1 MNHEY, CDR2 SMNVEV (reference sequence). The V end was cut by 7 bases, the J end by 0 bases, with 13 bases between. This CDR3 comprises 14 residues. CDR3 residues: CASTPRADSYEQYF. The DNA of the CDR3 is TGTGCCAGCACCCCTCGGGCCGACTCCTACGAGCAGTACTTC.

The V call is TRBV2, the J call TRBJ2-7; 12 bases line up with TRBD2. Trimming at V came to 4 bases and at J to 7 bases, leaving 5 bases not matched to a gene. Germline-derived CDR1 and CDR2 are SNHLY and FYNNEI. The CDR3 is 14 amino acids. The CDR3 here is CASSGTSGVGEQYF. In DNA, the CDR3 is TGTGCCAGCAGTGGGACTAGCGGGGTTGGGGAGCAGTACTTC.

This clone has only one observation. This sequence joins TRBV11-2 and TRBJ1-2; no clear D gene. The V end was cut by 3 bases, the J end by 1 base, with 9 bases between. The CDR3 spans 14 residues. Germline CDR1 reads SGHAT; CDR2 reads FQNNGV. Here the CDR3 reads CASSFAGINYGYTF. As DNA, the CDR3 is TGTGCCAGCAGCTTTGCCGGGATTAACTATGGCTACACCTTC. Full variable domain (outside the CDR3, taken from reference TRBV11-2 and TRBJ1-2): EAGVAQSPRYKIIEKRQSVAFWCNPISGHATLYWYQQILGQGPKLLIQFQNNGVVDDSQLPKDRFSAERLKGVDSTLKIQPAKLEDSAVYLCASSFAGINYGYTFGSGTRLTVV.

The chain is built from TRBV10-2 and TRBJ2-7; 8 bases map to TRBD1. Trimming at V came to 9 bases and at J to 0 bases, leaving 4 bases not matched to a gene. The CDR3 runs 13 residues. The germline V gene encodes CDR1 WSHSY and CDR2 SAAADI. The CDR3 sequence is CASGDRSSYEQYF. CDR3 DNA: TGCGCCAGTGGGGACAGGAGCTCCTACGAGCAGTACTTC.

Remarks on this clone: It is likely a read error: a sequence one base away is far more abundant. The chain carries TRBV27 and TRBJ2-2; TRBD1 agrees at 10 bases. This CDR3 is 14 amino acids long. Germline V lookup: CDR1 MNHEY, CDR2 SMNVEV (reference sequence). The V segment lost 7 bases and the J segment 6 bases; nucleotides outside the gene matches: 5. The CDR3 region is CASIKTGGAGELFF. Written as DNA, the CDR3 is TGTGCCAGCATCAAGACAGGGGGCGCCGGGGAGCTGTTTTTT.

This clone has a handful of counts. The J gene is TRBJ1-2, the V gene TRBV15, with D possibly TRBD1 on 5 matching bases. Germline CDR1 reads LNHNV; CDR2 reads YYDKDF (reference sequence). V lost 0 bases, J lost 7 bases, and 15 bases lay in between. This CDR3 has 15 amino acids. For the CDR3, the DNA is TGTGCCACCAGCAGAGATGTCCGGGGGAATGTTGGCTACACCTTC. Its protein product is CATSRDVRGNVGYTF.

With regard to this clone: At one end, the junction sequence differs from germline, possibly due to a read error. The rearrangement joins TRBV7-9 to TRBJ2-4, with 8 bases identical to TRBD2. The CDR3 has 14 amino acids. Germline V gene lookup returns CDR1 SEHNR and CDR2 FQNEAQ (reference sequence). The CDR3 reads CASSLAGAKNIQYF. For the CDR3, the DNA is TGTGCCAGCAGCCTAGCGGGAGCCAAAAACATTCAGTACTTC.

The chain uses TRBV5-1 and TRBJ2-7, with 7 nucleotides matching TRBD2. CDR1 SGHRS and CDR2 YFSETQ come from the germline V gene. With V trimmed by 6 bases and J by 3 bases, 6 bases remained unmatched. The CDR3 totals 13 residues. CDR3 protein: CASTIGGDYEQYF. DNA for the CDR3: TGCGCCAGCACCATTGGGGGGGACTACGAGCAGTACTTC. The variable domain in full, with the rest retrieved from reference TRBV5-1 and TRBJ2-7, is KAGVTQTPRYLIKTRGQQVTLSCSPISGHRSVSWYQQTPGQGLQFLFEYFSETQRNKGNFPGRFSGRQFSNSRSEMNVSTLELGDSALYLCASTIGGDYEQYFGPGTRLTVT.

The V call is TRBV29-1, the J call TRBJ2-7; the D is unclear. CDR1 is SQVTM, CDR2 ANQGSEA, per germline. V was shortened by 1 base and J by 6 bases, with 10 bases between the two germline ends. The CDR3 sequence is 12 residues long. The CDR3 region has the DNA TGCAGCGTTGAAGCAGGCTGGTCCGAGCAGTACTTC. Its translation is CSVEAGWSEQYF.

The V call is TRBV19, the J call TRBJ1-3; D is uncertain. Per the germline V gene, CDR1 is LNHDA and CDR2 is SQIVND (reference sequence). V lost 7 bases to trimming and J lost 0 bases, with 16 bases between them. CDR3 length: 16 amino acids. The CDR3 nucleotides are TGTGCCAGTACTCCGGCCAGCCGACACTCTGGAAACACCATATATTTT. Translating it yields CASTPASRHSGNTIYF. Full variable domain (missing parts from reference TRBV19 and TRBJ1-3): DGGITQSPKYLFRKEGQNVTLSCEQNLNHDAMYWYRQDPGQGLRLIYYSQIVNDFQKGDIAEGYSVSREKKESFPLTVTSAQKNPTAFYLCASTPASRHSGNTIYFGEGSWLTVV.

The chain carries TRBV7-9 and TRBJ2-2, with 10 bases identical to TRBD2. This CDR3 has 15 residues. Trimming removed 6 bases from V and 6 bases from J; junction bases left unmatched: 7. From germline, CDR1 is SEHNR and CDR2 FQNEAQ (reference sequence). The DNA for the CDR3 is TGTGCCAGCAGTCCCCTGGGGACTAGCGCCGGGGAGCTGTTTTTT. Translating it yields CASSPLGTSAGELFF.

This clone was counted a few times. The V call is TRBV7-3, the J call TRBJ2-6; D is undetermined. The CDR3 is 15 amino acids. Trimming removed 2 bases from V and 1 base from J, with 6 bases in between. Looked up from germline, CDR1 is SGHTA and CDR2 is FQGTGA. The CDR3 loop reads CASSLLASGANVLTF. The CDR3 DNA reads TGTGCCAGCAGCTTATTGGCTTCTGGGGCCAACGTCCTGACTTTC. Filled out from reference TRBV7-3 and TRBJ2-6, the complete variable domain reads GAGVSQTPSNKVTEKGKYVELRCDPISGHTALYWYRQSLGQGPEFLIYFQGTGAADDSGLPNDRFFAVRPEGSVSTLKIQRTERGDSAVYLCASSLLASGANVLTFGAGSRLTVL.

The chain is built from TRBV7-9 and TRBJ1-2; possible D gene TRBD1, 5 bases. The CDR3 totals 14 residues. V dropped 3 bases and J dropped 3 bases, with 11 bases sitting between them. Looked up from germline, CDR1 is SEHNR and CDR2 is FQNEAQ (reference sequence). CDR3: CASSFLQADYGYTF. The CDR3 region has the DNA TGTGCCAGCAGCTTCCTACAGGCGGACTATGGCTACACCTTC.

This clone ranks as medium-sized. The rearrangement uses TRBV28 and TRBJ1-5; 9 bases map to TRBD1. There are 15 residues in the CDR3. Unmatched junction bases numbered 8, after V lost 6 bases and J lost 5 bases. CDR1 is MDHEN and CDR2 is SYDVKM in the germline V gene. The CDR3 protein is CASSENRGRDQPQHF. In nucleotides, the CDR3 is TGTGCCAGCAGCGAGAACAGGGGGCGAGATCAGCCCCAGCATTTT.

The chain carries TRBV19 and TRBJ1-1, with a weak D call TRBD1 (5 bases). V was pared by 5 bases and J by 1 base, with 14 bases between. CDR3 size: 15 residues. In germline, CDR1 is LNHDA, CDR2 SQIVND (reference sequence). The CDR3 DNA sequence: TGTGCCAGTAGTGCCCGGGACGGAGGGAACACTGAAGCTTTCTTT. Translation gives CASSARDGGNTEAFF.

The chain couples TRBV5-6 to TRBJ2-7, with D perhaps matching TRBD1 (8 bases). The V end lost 4 bases, the J end lost 0 bases, and 20 bases lay between the germline ends. Germline V lookup: CDR1 SGHDT, CDR2 YYEEEE. The CDR3 extends over 17 amino acids. CDR3 sequence: CASSQTGEGISSYEQYF. In DNA, the CDR3 is TGTGCCAGCAGCCAGACAGGGGAGGGGATTTCCTCCTACGAGCAGTACTTC.

This clone came up once. CDR3: CASSFGTAYEQYF. CDR3 in DNA: TGTGCCAGCAGCTTCGGGACAGCCTACGAGCAGTACTTC. V gene TRBV5-6 combines with J gene TRBJ2-7, with 7 positions matching TRBD1. The CDR3 contains 13 residues. CDR1 and CDR2 (germline): SGHDT, YYEEEE. The V segment lost 2 bases and the J segment 2 bases; nucleotides outside the gene matches: 1.